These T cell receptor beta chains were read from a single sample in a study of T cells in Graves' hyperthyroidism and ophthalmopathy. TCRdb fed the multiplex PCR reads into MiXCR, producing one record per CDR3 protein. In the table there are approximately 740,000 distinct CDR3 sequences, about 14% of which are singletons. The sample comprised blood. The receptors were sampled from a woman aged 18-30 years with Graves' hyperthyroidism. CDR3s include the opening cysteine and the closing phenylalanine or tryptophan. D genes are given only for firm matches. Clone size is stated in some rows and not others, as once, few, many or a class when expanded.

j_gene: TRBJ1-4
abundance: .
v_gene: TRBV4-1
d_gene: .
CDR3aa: CASSPPGLREKLFF
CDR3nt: TGCGCCAGCAGCCCCCCCGGATTACGTGAAAAACTGTTTTTT

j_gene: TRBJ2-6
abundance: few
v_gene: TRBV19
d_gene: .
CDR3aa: CASSPWGVSSGANVLTF
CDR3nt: TGTGCCAGTAGTCCGTGGGGGGTATCCTCTGGGGCCAACGTCCTGACTTTC

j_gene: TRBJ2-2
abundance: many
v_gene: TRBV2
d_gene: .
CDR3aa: CASSEAGRRVTRTGELFF
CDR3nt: TGTGCCAGCAGTGAAGCAGGAAGGAGAGTGACACGAACCGGGGAGCTGTTTTTT

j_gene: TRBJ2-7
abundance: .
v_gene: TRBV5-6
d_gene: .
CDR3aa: CASSLTPDEQYF
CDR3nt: TGTGCCAGCAGCTTAACTCCCGACGAGCAGTACTTC

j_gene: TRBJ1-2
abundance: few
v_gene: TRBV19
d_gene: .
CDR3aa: CASTSGQPQTYGYTF
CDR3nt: TGTGCCAGTACCTCAGGACAGCCACAGACGTATGGCTACACCTTC

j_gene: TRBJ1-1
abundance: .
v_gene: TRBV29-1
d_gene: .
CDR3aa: CSVDLGVRKAFF
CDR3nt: TGCAGCGTGGACTTGGGTGTCCGGAAAGCTTTCTTT

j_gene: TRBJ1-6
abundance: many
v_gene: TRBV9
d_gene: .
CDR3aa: CASSASSVGDSPLHF
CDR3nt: TGTGCCAGCAGTGCCTCCTCGGTTGGGGATTCACCCCTCCACTTT

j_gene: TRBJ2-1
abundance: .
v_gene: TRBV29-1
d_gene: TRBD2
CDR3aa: CSGTSGRSYNEQFF
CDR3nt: TGCAGCGGGACTAGCGGGAGGTCCTACAATGAGCAGTTCTTC

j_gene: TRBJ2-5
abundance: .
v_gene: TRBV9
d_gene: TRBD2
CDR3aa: CASSGEAGGPTQYF
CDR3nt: TGTGCCAGCAGCGGAGAGGCGGGAGGACCGACCCAGTACTTC

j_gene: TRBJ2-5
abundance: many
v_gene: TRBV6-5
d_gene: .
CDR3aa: CASSYRLRRGRKETQYF
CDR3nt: TGTGCCAGCAGTTACAGATTAAGGAGGGGGCGGAAAGAGACCCAGTACTTC

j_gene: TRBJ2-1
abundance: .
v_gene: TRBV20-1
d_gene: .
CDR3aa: CSASIPTYDEQFF
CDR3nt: TGCAGTGCTAGCATACCTACTTATGATGAGCAGTTCTTC

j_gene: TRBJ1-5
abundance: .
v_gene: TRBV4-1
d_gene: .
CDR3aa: CASSQGSSDSSNQPQHF
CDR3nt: TGCGCCAGCAGCCAAGGTAGCAGTGACAGCAGCAATCAGCCCCAGCATTTT

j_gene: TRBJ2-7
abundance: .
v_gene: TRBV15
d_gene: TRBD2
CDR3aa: CATSTLGGTSAYEQYF
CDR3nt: TGTGCCACCAGCACCCTCGGGGGGACTAGCGCATACGAGCAGTACTTC

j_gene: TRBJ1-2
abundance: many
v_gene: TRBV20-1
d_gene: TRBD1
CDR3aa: CSAGAGTANYGYTF
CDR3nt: TGCAGTGCTGGCGCCGGGACAGCTAACTATGGCTACACCTTC

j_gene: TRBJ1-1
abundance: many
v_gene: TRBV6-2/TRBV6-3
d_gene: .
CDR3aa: CASSYRGNMNTEAFF
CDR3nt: TGTGCCAGCAGTTACCGGGGGAACATGAACACTGAAGCTTTCTTT

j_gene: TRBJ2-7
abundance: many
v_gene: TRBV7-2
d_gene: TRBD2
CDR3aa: CASSLRTSERYEQYF
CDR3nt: TGTGCCAGCAGCCTCCGGACTAGCGAACGCTACGAGCAGTACTTC

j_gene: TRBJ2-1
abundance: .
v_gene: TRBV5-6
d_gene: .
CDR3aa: CASSFAGQSSYNEQFF
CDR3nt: TGTGCCAGCAGCTTCGCGGGACAAAGCTCCTACAATGAGCAGTTCTTC

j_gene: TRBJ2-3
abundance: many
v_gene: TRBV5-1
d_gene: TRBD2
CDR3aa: CASSPQPILAGTDTQYF
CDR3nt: TGCGCCAGCAGCCCTCAACCCATACTAGCGGGGACAGATACGCAGTATTTT

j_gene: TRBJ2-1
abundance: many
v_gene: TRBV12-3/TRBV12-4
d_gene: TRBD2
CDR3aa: CASSLAPGTITSGSPLGYNEQFF
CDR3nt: TGTGCCAGCAGTTTAGCACCAGGTACCATTACTAGCGGAAGCCCTCTGGGCTACAATGAGCAGTTCTTC

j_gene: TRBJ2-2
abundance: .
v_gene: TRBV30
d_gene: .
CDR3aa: CAWNRPQAGELFF
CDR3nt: TGTGCCTGGAACCGACCCCAGGCCGGGGAGCTGTTTTTT

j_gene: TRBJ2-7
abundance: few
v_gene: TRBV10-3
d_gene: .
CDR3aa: CAISVPRRGRDGERSSYEQYF
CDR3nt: TGTGCCATCAGCGTCCCCCGAAGGGGCCGAGACGGGGAGAGGAGCTCCTACGAGCAGTACTTC

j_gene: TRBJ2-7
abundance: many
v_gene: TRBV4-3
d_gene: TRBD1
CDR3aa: CASSQDIGTGASYEQYF
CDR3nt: TGCGCCAGCAGCCAAGATATCGGGACAGGGGCTTCCTACGAGCAGTACTTC

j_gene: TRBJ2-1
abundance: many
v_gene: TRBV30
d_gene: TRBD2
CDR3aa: CAWTSGLANNEQFF
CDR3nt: TGTGCCTGGACGTCGGGACTAGCGAACAATGAGCAGTTCTTC

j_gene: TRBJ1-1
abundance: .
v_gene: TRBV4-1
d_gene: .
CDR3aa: CASSQRQLITEAFF
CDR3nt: TGCGCCAGCAGCCAACGACAGCTGATCACTGAAGCTTTCTTT

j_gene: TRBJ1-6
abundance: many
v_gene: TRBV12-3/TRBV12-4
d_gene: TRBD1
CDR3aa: CASSLSDRHSPLHF
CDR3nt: TGTGCCAGCAGTTTATCGGACAGGCATTCACCCCTCCACTTT

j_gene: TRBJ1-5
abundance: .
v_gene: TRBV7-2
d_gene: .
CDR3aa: CASSDLDSLNQPQHF
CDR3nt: TGTGCCAGCAGCGACCTGGACAGCCTAAATCAGCCCCAGCATTTT

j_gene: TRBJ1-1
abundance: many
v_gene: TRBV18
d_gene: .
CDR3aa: CASSPQPENTEAFF
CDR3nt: TGTGCCAGCTCACCTCAACCAGAGAACACTGAAGCTTTCTTT

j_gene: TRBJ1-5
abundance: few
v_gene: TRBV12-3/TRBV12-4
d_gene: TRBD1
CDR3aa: CASSSPGQGSSQPQHF
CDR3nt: TGTGCCAGCAGTAGCCCGGGACAGGGTAGTTCTCAGCCCCAGCATTTT

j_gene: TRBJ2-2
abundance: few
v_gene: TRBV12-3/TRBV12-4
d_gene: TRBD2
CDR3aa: CASITGLATPGELFF
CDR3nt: TGTGCCAGCATTACGGGACTAGCGACCCCCGGGGAGCTGTTTTTT

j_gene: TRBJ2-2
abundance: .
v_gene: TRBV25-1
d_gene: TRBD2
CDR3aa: CASSEYIKASGRVGELFF
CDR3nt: TGTGCCAGCAGTGAATATATTAAGGCTAGCGGGAGAGTCGGGGAGCTGTTTTTT

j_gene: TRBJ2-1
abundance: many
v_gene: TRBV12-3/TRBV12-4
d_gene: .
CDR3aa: CASSFHLGDRRYNEQFF
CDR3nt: TGTGCCAGCAGTTTTCATCTGGGAGACCGGAGATACAATGAGCAGTTCTTC

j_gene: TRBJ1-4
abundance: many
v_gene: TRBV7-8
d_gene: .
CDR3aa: CASSTRRIGDEKLFF
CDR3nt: TGTGCCAGCAGCACCCGACGGATTGGAGATGAAAAACTGTTTTTT

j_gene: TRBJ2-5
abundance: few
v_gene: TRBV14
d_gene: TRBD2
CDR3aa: CASSPLAGVHETQYF
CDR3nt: TGTGCCAGCAGCCCTCTAGCGGGAGTGCATGAGACCCAGTACTTC

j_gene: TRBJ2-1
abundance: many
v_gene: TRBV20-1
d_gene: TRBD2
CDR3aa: CSARASLAARYNEQFF
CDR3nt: TGCAGTGCTAGGGCCTCTCTAGCGGCTAGATACAATGAGCAGTTCTTC

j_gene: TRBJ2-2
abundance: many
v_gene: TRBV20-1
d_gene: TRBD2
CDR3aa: CSARDVSGGADTGELFF
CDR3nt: TGCAGTGCTAGAGATGTTAGCGGGGGCGCGGACACCGGGGAGCTGTTTTTT

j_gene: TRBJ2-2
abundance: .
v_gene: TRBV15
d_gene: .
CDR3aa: CATSGRFTGELFF
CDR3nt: TGTGCCACCAGCGGGAGGTTCACCGGGGAGCTGTTTTTT

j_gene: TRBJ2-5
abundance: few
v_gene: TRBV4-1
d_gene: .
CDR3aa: CASRDYEETQYF
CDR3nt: TGCGCCAGCAGAGATTACGAAGAGACCCAGTACTTC